Below, 23 T cell receptor beta chains from the same sample are listed, as sequenced in a study of blood T cell repertoires in COVID-19. TCRdb's table, derived via immunoSEQ multiplex PCR, lists solely in-frame clones and lacks some. The sample includes approximately 70,000 clones, 70% to 90% of them seen just once. Source material: peripheral blood. Receptors originate from a woman aged 50 to 60 with COVID-19, enrolled during active disease.

V usage is TRBV6-2 or TRBV6-3 and J usage is TRBJ2-2; the match to TRBD2 covers 8 bases. CDR3 length: 16 amino acids. Germline values: CDR1 MNHEY, CDR2 SVGEGT. V gave up 5 bases and J gave up 2 bases; unmatched junction bases: 7. CDR3 region: CASSRNSGTNTGELFF. CDR3 nucleotides: TGTGCCAGCAGTCGGAATAGCGGGACCAACACCGGGGAGCTGTTTTTT.

This chain uses TRBV5-1 with TRBJ1-3, with 8 bases lining up with TRBD1. Germline V CDR1 and CDR2: SGHRS, YFSETQ. Trimming cost V 2 bases and J 7 bases; bases outside gene matches: 8. This CDR3 is built from 15 residues. The CDR3 sequence is CASSLTQGAGNTIYF. CDR3 nucleotide sequence: TGCGCCAGCAGCTTAACCCAGGGGGCCGGTAACACCATATATTTT. Full variable domain (remainder filled in from reference TRBV5-1 and TRBJ1-3): KAGVTQTPRYLIKTRGQQVTLSCSPISGHRSVSWYQQTPGQGLQFLFEYFSETQRNKGNFPGRFSGRQFSNSRSEMNVSTLELGDSALYLCASSLTQGAGNTIYFGEGSWLTVV.

V gene TRBV7-6 combines with J gene TRBJ2-7; D not resolved. CDR1 is SGHVS, CDR2 FNYEAQ, per germline. V lost 0 bases and J 3 bases, leaving 9 bases between the germline ends. The CDR3 runs to 14 residues. The CDR3 sequence is CASSLAHGDYEQYF. The DNA for the CDR3 is TGTGCCAGCAGCTTAGCGCATGGAGACTACGAGCAGTACTTC.

The genes are TRBV13 and TRBJ2-6; TRBD1 matches at 8 bases. This CDR3 comprises 16 residues. Germline V gene sequence: CDR1 PRHDT, CDR2 FYEKMQ (reference sequence). J lost 2 bases, V lost 4 bases, and 4 bases had no gene match. This CDR3 is CASSSWTGTGANVLTF. The DNA of the CDR3 is TGTGCCAGCAGCTCCTGGACAGGGACTGGGGCCAACGTCCTGACTTTC.

The gene calls are TRBV7-2 and TRBJ2-5; 12 bases are a match to TRBD2. The CDR3 consists of 16 residues. Germline trimming cut 1 base from V and 3 bases from J; bases unmatched to any gene: 3. CDR1 and CDR2 from the germline V gene are SGHTA and FQGNSA. The CDR3 loop reads CASSLGRLAGEETQYF. CDR3 in DNA: TGTGCCAGCAGCTTAGGAAGACTAGCGGGAGAAGAGACCCAGTACTTC.

The chain uses TRBV24-1 and TRBJ1-5; D gene ambiguous. V was cut by 3 bases and J by 3 bases, with 11 bases left in between. Germline-derived CDR1 and CDR2 are KGHDR and SFDVKD. CDR3 length: 15 residues. Here the CDR3 DNA reads TGTGCCACCAGTGATGTCGGGATTCCCAATCAGCCCCAGCATTTT. Its protein product is CATSDVGIPNQPQHF.

The genes are TRBV5-1 and TRBJ2-2; D remains ambiguous. This CDR3 is built from 15 residues. Germline V gene sequence: CDR1 SGHRS, CDR2 YFSETQ. V dropped 2 bases and J dropped 0 bases, with 8 bases sitting between them. CDR3 in amino acids: CASSLVEPNTGELFF. CDR3 DNA sequence: TGCGCCAGCAGCTTAGTGGAGCCGAACACCGGGGAGCTGTTTTTT.

The chain is built from TRBV28 and TRBJ1-1; perhaps TRBD1 as D (6 bases). Germline lookup yields CDR1 MDHEN and CDR2 SYDVKM. CDR3 length: 14 amino acids. V shed 10 bases and J shed 1 base, with 16 bases lying between them. DNA of the CDR3: TGTGCCACCTTTAGAGGGGGAAGGAACACTGAAGCTTTCTTT. Residues: CATFRGGRNTEAFF. Using reference TRBV28 and TRBJ1-1 for the parts outside the CDR3, the full variable domain is DVKVTQSSRYLVKRTGEKVFLECVQDMDHENMFWYRQDPGLGLRLIYFSYDVKMKEKGDIPEGYSVSREKKERFSLILESASTNQTSMYLCATFRGGRNTEAFFGQGTRLTVV.

The chain links TRBV6-5 to TRBJ2-1, with TRBD1 as a possible D gene (6 bases). The CDR3 totals 14 residues. CDR1 and CDR2 (germline): MNHEY, SVGAGI. V shed 8 bases and J shed 7 bases, with 18 bases lying between them. CDR3 coding DNA: TGTGCCAGCGAAAGAGACTTACAGGGAAATGAGCAGTTCTTC. Amino acids: CASERDLQGNEQFF.

The chain recombines TRBV7-2 with TRBJ1-2, with a tentative D call TRBD1 (6 bases). This CDR3 is 14 amino acids long. With 5 bases removed from V and 4 bases from J, the gap between germline ends came to 14 bases. Germline V lookup: CDR1 SGHTA, CDR2 FQGNSA. The CDR3 loop reads CASSAGTGRYGYTF. As DNA, the CDR3 is TGTGCCAGCAGCGCTGGCACAGGGCGCTATGGCTACACCTTC.

The genes are TRBV5-4 and TRBJ1-1, with D perhaps matching TRBD1 (5 bases). The V gene's germline CDR1 is SGHNT and CDR2 YYREEE (reference sequence). This CDR3 comprises 16 residues. The V end was cut by 1 base, the J end by 0 bases, with 13 bases between. The CDR3 nucleotides are TGTGCCAGCAGCTTGAACAGGTGGGCGATGAACACTGAAGCTTTCTTT. Encoded protein: CASSLNRWAMNTEAFF.

This clone appeared a few times. The CDR3 DNA follows: TGTGCCTTCCGGGACAGGGCTAACTATGGCTACACCTTC. Translating it yields CAFRDRANYGYTF. The chain couples TRBV30 to TRBJ1-2, with 9 nucleotides matching TRBD1. The CDR3 totals 13 residues. Germline values: CDR1 GTSNPN, CDR2 SVGIG (reference sequence). V was clipped by 7 bases and J by 0 bases; unmatched bases: 3.

This rearrangement joins TRBV28 to TRBJ2-1; TRBD2 matches 10 bases. The CDR3 runs 13 residues. CDR1 and CDR2 (germline): MDHEN, SYDVKM. The V gene end was trimmed by 7 bases and the J gene end by 6 bases; junction bases not matched to a gene: 3. The CDR3 coding sequence is TGTGCCAGCATGGGACTAGCGCCCAATGAGCAGTTCTTC. Protein product: CASMGLAPNEQFF.

This chain connects TRBV27 to TRBJ2-5, with a tentative D call TRBD2 (6 bases). With 2 bases removed from V and 1 base from J, the gap between germline ends came to 11 bases. The CDR3 runs 15 residues. The germline V gene encodes CDR1 MNHEY and CDR2 SMNVEV (reference sequence). CDR3 bases: TGTGCCAGCAGTTTAATGATCGGGAGCCAAGAGACCCAGTACTTC. Protein sequence: CASSLMIGSQETQYF.

The chain recombines TRBV11-2 with TRBJ1-4; tentatively, D is TRBD1 (5 bases). V dropped 1 base and J dropped 8 bases, with 17 bases sitting between them. This CDR3 has 16 residues. Germline CDR1 SGHAT, CDR2 FQNNGV. The CDR3 sequence: CASSLGQGGIGEKLFF. Here the CDR3 DNA reads TGTGCCAGCAGCTTAGGTCAGGGTGGAATAGGAGAAAAACTGTTTTTT.

The chain recombines TRBV28 with TRBJ1-5, with TRBD1 identical over 7 bases. J was trimmed by 4 bases and V by 6 bases; bases with no gene match: 9. Germline V gene sequence: CDR1 MDHEN, CDR2 SYDVKM. The CDR3 contains 15 residues. CDR3 in DNA: TGTGCCAGCAGGGATCAGGGGGAGTGGAATCAGCCCCAGCATTTT. Its protein product is CASRDQGEWNQPQHF.

J is TRBJ2-7 and V is TRBV4-2, with D perhaps matching TRBD1 (6 bases). The germline gives CDR1 LGHNA, CDR2 YNFKEQ. The V end lost 4 bases, the J end lost 4 bases, and 11 bases lay between the germline ends. The CDR3 contains 13 residues. The CDR3 spells CASSPQGPYEQYF. The CDR3 DNA is TGTGCCAGCAGCCCGCAGGGGCCGTACGAGCAGTACTTC.

CDR3: CASSSVQPQHF. The DNA of the CDR3 is TGTGCCAGCAGTTCCGTTCAGCCCCAGCATTTT. The chain combines TRBV28 with TRBJ1-5, with D uncertain. CDR3 length: 11 residues. V lost 4 bases and J 6 bases, leaving 4 bases between the germline ends. In germline, CDR1 is MDHEN, CDR2 SYDVKM. The full variable domain, completed using reference TRBV28 and TRBJ1-5, is DVKVTQSSRYLVKRTGEKVFLECVQDMDHENMFWYRQDPGLGLRLIYFSYDVKMKEKGDIPEGYSVSREKKERFSLILESASTNQTSMYLCASSSVQPQHFGDGTRLSIL.

The chain couples TRBV29-1 to TRBJ2-3, with 9 nucleotides matching TRBD2. V lost 3 bases to trimming and J lost 7 bases; unmatched junction nucleotides: 5. The CDR3 is 13 residues long. CDR1 is SQVTM and CDR2 is ANQGSEA in the germline V gene. CDR3 in amino acids: CSVDRAGGNTQYF. In DNA form, the CDR3 reads TGCAGCGTTGACCGGGCGGGAGGGAATACGCAGTATTTT.

This clone occurred once. J is TRBJ2-2 and V is TRBV2; the D gene is possibly TRBD1 (5 bases). Germline loops: CDR1 SNHLY, CDR2 FYNNEI. Trimming took off 5 bases at V and 5 bases at J, with 9 bases between the two ends. The CDR3 is made up of 13 amino acids. Here the CDR3 DNA reads TGTGCCAGCAGTCTTACAGGTACCGGGGAGCTGTTTTTT. Its translation is CASSLTGTGELFF.

This chain joins TRBV27 and TRBJ2-3; 8 nucleotides match TRBD2. CDR3 length equals 14 residues. Unmatched junction bases numbered 6, after V lost 6 bases and J lost 4 bases. Germline V gene data show CDR1 as MNHEY and CDR2 as SMNVEV (reference sequence). The DNA of the CDR3 is TGTGCCAGCAGCCCTAGCGGGCGAGCAGATACGCAGTATTTT. Its protein product is CASSPSGRADTQYF.

The chain recombines TRBV12-3 or TRBV12-4 with TRBJ1-1, with TRBD1 as a possible D gene (5 bases). The CDR3 is made up of 13 amino acids. The V and J ends lost 6 bases and 5 bases respectively, with 13 bases between them. CDR3 bases: TGTGCCAGCAGCACGACAGCAAATACTGAAGCTTTCTTT. Translation: CASSTTANTEAFF.

The rearrangement uses TRBV25-1 and TRBJ2-1; TRBD2 aligns across 10 bases. This CDR3 comprises 16 residues. Germline V CDR1 and CDR2: MGHDK, SYGVNS. J was trimmed by 2 bases and V by 3 bases; bases with no gene match: 4. The chain's CDR3 is CASSDPSGSAYNEQFF. DNA of the CDR3: TGTGCCAGCAGTGATCCTAGCGGGAGTGCCTACAATGAGCAGTTCTTC.